Following are 21 T cell receptor beta chains from one sample sequenced in a study of beta chain features in type 1 diabetes. Isolated RNA was reverse transcribed in full, so expressed TCRB transcripts were sequenced. The data were produced by immunoSEQ multiplex PCR, yet TCRdb's version contains in-frame clones alone and is incomplete. The table shows 600,000 or so clones, with 11% to 15% occurring only once. Antigen specificity for these receptors is unknown. Points from the study as a whole: Shortening of TCRB CDR3s, moderate but significant, appeared in all four CD4+ subsets of Type 1 diabetes patients.

The sequencing sample was made of naive CD4+ T cells from blood. The receptor set was obtained from a man aged 18 to 29 with type 1 diabetes.

This clone was seen a few times. V and J are TRBV7-2 and TRBJ2-5; 8 positions agree with TRBD1. The V gene end was trimmed by 3 bases and the J gene end by 1 base; junction bases not matched to a gene: 10. In germline, CDR1 is SGHTA, CDR2 FQGNSA. This CDR3 is built from 17 residues. As DNA, the CDR3 is TGTGCCAGCAGCTTGGGTACAGGGGGACCTATCCAAGAGACCCAGTACTTC. Translating gives CASSLGTGGPIQETQYF.

The chain carries TRBV19 and TRBJ2-1; 9 nucleotides align to TRBD1. V shed 6 bases and J 5 bases; nucleotides not matched to a gene: 11. Germline V gene sequence: CDR1 LNHDA, CDR2 SQIVND (reference sequence). There are 16 residues in the CDR3. CDR3 in amino acids: CASRTTPGQGNNEQFF. The DNA of the CDR3 is TGTGCCAGTAGGACAACTCCCGGACAGGGGAACAATGAGCAGTTCTTC.

V usage is TRBV28 and J usage is TRBJ2-7; D is uncertain. V lost 6 bases and J lost 4, with 13 bases in between. In germline, CDR1 is MDHEN, CDR2 SYDVKM. CDR3 length: 13 amino acids. CDR3 nucleotides: TGTGCCAGCAGCTTCGTTTCCCCTTACGAGCAGTACTTC. Amino acids: CASSFVSPYEQYF.

The chain is built from TRBV9 and TRBJ1-6; 7 nucleotides line up with TRBD1. The ends lost 0 bases at V and 8 bases at J; junction bases unmatched: 5. Germline CDR1 is SGDLS and CDR2 is YYNGEE. The CDR3 extends over 15 amino acids. CDR3 sequence: CASSVGVGGDSPLHF. The CDR3 DNA reads as TGTGCCAGCAGCGTAGGAGTAGGGGGCGATTCACCCCTCCACTTT.

This clone was seen a few times. The chain combines TRBV15 with TRBJ2-4; 7 bases agree with TRBD1. CDR3 length equals 14 residues. Germline CDR1 LNHNV, CDR2 YYDKDF (reference sequence). With V trimmed by 0 bases and J by 13 bases, 9 bases remained unmatched. CDR3 sequence: CATSREGQRFGQYF. As DNA, the CDR3 is TGTGCCACCAGCAGAGAGGGACAGCGCTTTGGACAGTACTTC.

The V gene is TRBV19, the J gene TRBJ1-3, with no clear D. Per the germline V gene, CDR1 is LNHDA and CDR2 is SQIVND (reference sequence). V lost 7 bases and J 0 bases, leaving 13 bases between the germline ends. This CDR3 is 15 amino acids long. The CDR3: CASNLDRSSGNTIYF. The CDR3 nucleotides are TGTGCCAGTAACCTTGACCGGAGCTCTGGAAACACCATATATTTT.

This clone was counted between two and nine times. The chain carries TRBV6-1 and TRBJ1-5, with D tentatively TRBD1 (5 bases). Trimming took 6 bases from V and 4 from J, leaving 10 bases between them. The CDR3 sequence is 13 residues long. Germline V CDR1 and CDR2: MNHNS, SASEGT. For the CDR3, the DNA is TGTGCCAGCAGGTTTGAGGGGAATCAGCCCCAGCATTTT. Encoded protein: CASRFEGNQPQHF.

The chain joins TRBV6-5 to TRBJ2-7; D perhaps matches TRBD1 (6 bases). The CDR3 loop spans 14 amino acids. Germline CDR1 reads MNHEY; CDR2 reads SVGAGI. Trimming removed 5 bases from V and 3 bases from J, with 14 bases in between. The CDR3 region is CASSPWKGGYEQYF. In DNA, the CDR3 is TGTGCCAGCAGTCCCTGGAAAGGGGGCTACGAGCAGTACTTC.

The rearrangement uses TRBV30 and TRBJ2-7; D gene unclear. V was clipped by 1 base and J by 3 bases, with 16 bases between them. Germline CDR1 and CDR2: GTSNPN and SVGIG (reference sequence). The length of the CDR3 is 15 residues. CDR3 bases: TGTGCCTGGAGTGAGGTGGGCCGTACTGTCTACGAGCAGTACTTC. Its translation is CAWSEVGRTVYEQYF.

This chain uses TRBV2 with TRBJ2-6; no reliable D call. The germline gives CDR1 SNHLY, CDR2 FYNNEI. The CDR3 spans 14 residues. Trimming left V 3 bases short and J 13 bases short, with 16 bases between. The CDR3 here is CASSDLVGSTVLTF. The CDR3, as DNA: TGTGCCAGCAGTGATTTGGTCGGGTCGACGGTCCTGACTTTC.

This clone was seen a few times. The rearrangement links TRBV2 to TRBJ1-5; D is uncertain. Per the germline V gene, CDR1 is SNHLY and CDR2 is FYNNEI. Trimming took 4 bases from V and 7 from J, leaving 14 bases between them. The CDR3 spans 14 residues. The CDR3 is CASSVGSSRQPQHF. CDR3 nucleotides: TGTGCCAGCAGTGTGGGCAGTAGTAGGCAGCCCCAGCATTTT.

This sequence joins TRBV6-5 and TRBJ2-2, with unresolved D. The germline V gene encodes CDR1 MNHEY and CDR2 SVGAGI. Trimming stripped 11 bases from V and 2 bases from J, with 6 bases between. This CDR3 is built from 11 residues. CDR3 region: CASYNTGELFF. The CDR3 nucleotides are TGTGCCTCCTACAACACCGGGGAGCTGTTTTTT.

The V gene is TRBV18, the J gene TRBJ2-5; TRBD2 matches 10 bases. The J segment lost 3 bases and the V segment lost 5 bases, leaving 3 bases of the junction unmatched. Germline CDR1 KGHSH, CDR2 LQKENI. The CDR3 length is 14 residues. As DNA, the CDR3 is TGTGCCAGCTCAGTAGGACTAGCGGAAGAGACCCAGTACTTC. Translation: CASSVGLAEETQYF. Full variable domain (missing parts from reference TRBV18 and TRBJ2-5): NAGVMQNPRHLVRRRGQEARLRCSPMKGHSHVYWYRQLPEEGLKFMVYLQKENIIDESGMPKERFSAEFPKEGPSILRIQQVVRGDSAAYFCASSVGLAEETQYFGPGTRLLVL.

The rearrangement links TRBV9 to TRBJ1-2, with 7 nucleotides matching TRBD1. Germline CDR1 is SGDLS and CDR2 is YYNGEE. After removal of 0 bases from V and 4 bases from J, the junction contained 6 bases not matched to a gene. The CDR3 length is 15 residues. Here the CDR3 reads CASSVDRDSRYGYTF. DNA for the CDR3: TGTGCCAGCAGCGTAGACCGGGACAGCCGCTATGGCTACACCTTC.

On this clone: One junction end disagrees with the germline gene, perhaps due to a read error. The chain employs TRBV30 and TRBJ2-3; 10 bases fit TRBD1. The CDR3 covers 14 residues. Germline V CDR1 and CDR2: GTSNPN, SVGIG (reference sequence). In nucleotides, the CDR3 is TGTGCCTGGAGCATCGGGACAGGGGAGGATACGCAGAATTTT. It specifies CAWSIGTGEDTQNF.

This clone came up a few times. The chain recombines TRBV6-6 with TRBJ1-1; maybe TRBD1 (5 bases). Trimming pared 2 bases from V and 4 bases from J, leaving 14 bases between. Germline V gene lookup returns CDR1 MNHNY and CDR2 SVGAGI (reference sequence). The CDR3 sequence is 15 residues long. In DNA, the CDR3 is TGTGCCAGCAGTTACACCATGGGGGTCGGCACTGAAGCTTTCTTT. This translates into CASSYTMGVGTEAFF.

The chain couples TRBV18 to TRBJ1-1, with D unclear. Germline assignment: CDR1 KGHSH and CDR2 LQKENI. The CDR3 is made up of 15 amino acids. Trimming took 3 bases from V and 5 from J, leaving 16 bases between them. CDR3 residues: CASSPPLAVGTEAFF. DNA of the CDR3: TGTGCCAGCTCACCCCCACTGGCCGTGGGTACTGAAGCTTTCTTT.

This clone was detected only a few times. This chain links TRBV15 with TRBJ1-2, with D unresolved. Germline lookup yields CDR1 LNHNV and CDR2 YYDKDF (reference sequence). V was pared by 2 bases and J by 0 bases, with 13 bases between. The CDR3 loop spans 16 amino acids. Here the CDR3 reads CATSRSQTRTNYGYTF. The DNA for the CDR3 is TGTGCCACCAGCAGATCTCAGACACGGACTAACTATGGCTACACCTTC.

This clone was counted between two and nine times. V is TRBV30 and J is TRBJ1-1; 7 bases are shared with TRBD1. V shed 4 bases and J 4 bases; nucleotides not matched to a gene: 6. In germline, CDR1 is GTSNPN, CDR2 SVGIG (reference sequence). The CDR3 is made up of 13 amino acids. As DNA, the CDR3 is TGTGCCTGGACTAGGGGGCTCGGCACTGAAGCTTTCTTT. Translated: CAWTRGLGTEAFF.

In this sample, this clone turned up a few times. The chain uses TRBV7-9 and TRBJ2-7, with 14 bases identical to TRBD2. The CDR3 consists of 18 residues. The germline V gene encodes CDR1 SEHNR and CDR2 FQNEAQ (reference sequence). The trim removed 1 base at V and 1 base at J, leaving 6 bases unmatched. The CDR3: CASSLEGTSGRGSYEQYF. CDR3 nucleotide sequence: TGTGCCAGCAGCTTAGAAGGGACTAGCGGGAGAGGTTCCTACGAGCAGTACTTC.

This clone came up a few times. Other DNA sequences in the same sample also yield this CDR3. The chain combines TRBV5-1 with TRBJ2-7; a possible D gene is TRBD2 (5 bases). V dropped 4 bases and J dropped 0 bases, with 11 bases sitting between them. The CDR3 extends over 14 amino acids. Germline assignment: CDR1 SGHRS and CDR2 YFSETQ. CDR3 amino acids: CASSRTGSSYEQYF. In DNA, the CDR3 is TGCGCCAGCAGCCGGACGGGAAGCTCCTACGAGCAGTACTTC.